The entry below describes one T cell receptor (beta chain). The antigen remains unidentified. Some clones are missing from TCRdb's copy, which holds only in-frame ones; the method was immunoSEQ multiplex PCR. The sample has approximately 140,000 clones, roughly 86% seen once. This record comes from a study of cytomegalovirus exposure and HLA in healthy donors. CDR3 length equals 16 residues. Germline V gives CDR1 SGHRS, CDR2 YFSETQ. V gave up 0 bases and J gave up 10 bases, with 20 bases separating them. Study observations and caveats: Reports credit the classifier with highly specific, highly sensitive diagnosis of cytomegalovirus status.

This TCR was sampled from a woman younger than 45 in good health and CMV-seronegative. Input material: PBMCs. The chain links TRBV5-1 to TRBJ2-1, with a possible D match to TRBD2 (6 bases). CDR3 region: CASSLAVGGTPGEQFF. The DNA for the CDR3 is TGCGCCAGCAGCTTGGCCGTCGGGGGTACCCCCGGGGAGCAGTTCTTC.